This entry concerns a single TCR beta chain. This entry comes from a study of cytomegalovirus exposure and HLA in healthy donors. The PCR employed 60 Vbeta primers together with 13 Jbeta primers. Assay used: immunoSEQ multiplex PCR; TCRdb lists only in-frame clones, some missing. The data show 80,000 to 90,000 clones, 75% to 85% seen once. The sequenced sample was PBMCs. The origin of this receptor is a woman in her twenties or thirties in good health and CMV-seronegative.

CDR3 coding DNA: TGTGCCAGCAGCTTATCTCCTAACTATGGCTACACCTTC. It codes for CASSLSPNYGYTF. The chain combines TRBV7-2 with TRBJ1-2; unclear D gene. Trimming removed 2 bases at V and 0 bases at J, with 4 bases between. This CDR3 has 13 amino acids. CDR1 is SGHTA, CDR2 FQGNSA, per germline.